This T cell receptor beta chain is from a study of shared clonotypes between healthy human individuals. With 0 bases removed from V and 5 bases from J, the gap between germline ends came to 14 bases. This CDR3 comprises 16 residues. The germline gives CDR1 SGHRS, CDR2 YFSETQ. Investigators divided CD4+ cells into CD45RA+ naive and CD45RA-negative memory subsets. TCRdb's copy holds only in-frame clones and misses some; the assay was immunoSEQ multiplex PCR. The repertoire has millions of clones, approximately 95% of them found once; the top ten carry around 0.4%. The receptor was derived from a man between 18 and 29 years old in good health. Some clones in this sample may be carry-over from other donors' samples. Material: naive CD4+ T cells from PBMCs. As to subset: CD45RA+ positively selected. This chain uses TRBV5-1 with TRBJ2-2, with a possible D match to TRBD2 (6 bases). The CDR3 loop reads CASSLVRGAGTGELFF. DNA of the CDR3: TGCGCCAGCAGCTTGGTCCGAGGGGCGGGGACCGGGGAGCTGTTTTTT.